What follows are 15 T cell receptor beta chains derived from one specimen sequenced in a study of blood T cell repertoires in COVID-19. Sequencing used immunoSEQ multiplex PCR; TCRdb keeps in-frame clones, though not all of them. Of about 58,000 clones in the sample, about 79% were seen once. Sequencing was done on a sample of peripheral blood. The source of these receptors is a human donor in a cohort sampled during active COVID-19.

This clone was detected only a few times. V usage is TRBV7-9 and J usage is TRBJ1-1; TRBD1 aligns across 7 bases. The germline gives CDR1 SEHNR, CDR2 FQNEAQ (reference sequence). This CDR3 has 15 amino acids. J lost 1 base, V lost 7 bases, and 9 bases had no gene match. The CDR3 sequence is CASTNMTGKNTEAFF. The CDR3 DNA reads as TGTGCCAGCACCAACATGACAGGGAAGAACACTGAAGCTTTCTTT.

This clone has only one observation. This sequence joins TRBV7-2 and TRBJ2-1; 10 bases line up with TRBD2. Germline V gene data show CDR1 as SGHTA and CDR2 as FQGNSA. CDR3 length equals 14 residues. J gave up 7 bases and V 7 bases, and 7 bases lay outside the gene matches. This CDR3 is CASTPGLALNEQFF. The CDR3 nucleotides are TGTGCCAGCACCCCGGGACTAGCGTTGAATGAGCAGTTCTTC.

Here the CDR3 reads CASSIGQGEKLFF. The CDR3 DNA is TGTGCCAGTAGTATTGGGCAGGGAGAAAAACTGTTTTTT. The genes are TRBV19 and TRBJ1-4, with D possibly TRBD1 on 5 matching bases. This CDR3 spans 13 amino acids. Germline CDR1 is LNHDA and CDR2 is SQIVND (reference sequence). The V gene lost 3 bases and the J gene lost 8 bases, with 10 bases spanning the gap.

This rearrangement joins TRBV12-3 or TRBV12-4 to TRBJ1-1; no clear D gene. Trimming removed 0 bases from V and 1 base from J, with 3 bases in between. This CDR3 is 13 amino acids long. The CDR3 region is CASSLARNTEAFF. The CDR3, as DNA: TGTGCCAGCAGTTTAGCTCGGAACACTGAAGCTTTCTTT.

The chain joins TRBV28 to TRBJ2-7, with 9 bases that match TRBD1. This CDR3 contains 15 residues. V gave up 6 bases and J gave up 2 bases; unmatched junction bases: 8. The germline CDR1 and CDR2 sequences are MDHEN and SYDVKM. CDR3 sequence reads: CASSPGTGITYEQYF. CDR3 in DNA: TGTGCCAGCAGCCCCGGGACAGGGATTACCTACGAGCAGTACTTC.

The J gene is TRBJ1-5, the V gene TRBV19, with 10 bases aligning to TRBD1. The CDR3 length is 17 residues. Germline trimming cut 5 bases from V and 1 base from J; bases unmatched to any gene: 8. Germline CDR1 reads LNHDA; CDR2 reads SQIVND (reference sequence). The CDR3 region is CASSPKDRGLSNQPQHF. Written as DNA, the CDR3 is TGTGCCAGTAGTCCCAAGGACAGGGGGTTGAGCAATCAGCCCCAGCATTTT.

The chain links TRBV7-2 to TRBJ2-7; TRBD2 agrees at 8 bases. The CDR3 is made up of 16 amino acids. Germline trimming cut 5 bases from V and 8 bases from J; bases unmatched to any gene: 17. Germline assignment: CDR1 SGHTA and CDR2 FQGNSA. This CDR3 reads CASSAQTSGLSPQQYF. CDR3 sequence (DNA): TGTGCCAGCAGCGCTCAAACTAGCGGACTTTCCCCACAGCAGTACTTC.

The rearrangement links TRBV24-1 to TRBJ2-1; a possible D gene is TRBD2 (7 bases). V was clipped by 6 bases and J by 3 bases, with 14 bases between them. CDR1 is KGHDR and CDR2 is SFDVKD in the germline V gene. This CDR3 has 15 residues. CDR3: CATSQGRGFYNEQFF. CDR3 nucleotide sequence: TGTGCCACCAGTCAGGGGAGGGGATTCTACAATGAGCAGTTCTTC.

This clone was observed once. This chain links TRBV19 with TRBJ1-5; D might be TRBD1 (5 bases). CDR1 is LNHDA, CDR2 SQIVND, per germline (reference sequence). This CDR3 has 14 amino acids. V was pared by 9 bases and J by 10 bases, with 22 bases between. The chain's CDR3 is CARRDVEFVGPQHF. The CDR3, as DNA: TGTGCCAGGCGGGACGTTGAATTCGTAGGTCCCCAGCATTTT.

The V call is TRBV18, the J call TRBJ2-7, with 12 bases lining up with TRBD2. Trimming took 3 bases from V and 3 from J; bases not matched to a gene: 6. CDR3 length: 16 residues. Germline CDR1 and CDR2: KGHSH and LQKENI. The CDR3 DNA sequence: TGTGCCAGCTCACCTAGGACTAGCGGGATATACTACGAGCAGTACTTC. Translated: CASSPRTSGIYYEQYF. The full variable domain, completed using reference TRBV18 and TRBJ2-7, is NAGVMQNPRHLVRRRGQEARLRCSPMKGHSHVYWYRQLPEEGLKFMVYLQKENIIDESGMPKERFSAEFPKEGPSILRIQQVVRGDSAAYFCASSPRTSGIYYEQYFGPGTRLTVT.

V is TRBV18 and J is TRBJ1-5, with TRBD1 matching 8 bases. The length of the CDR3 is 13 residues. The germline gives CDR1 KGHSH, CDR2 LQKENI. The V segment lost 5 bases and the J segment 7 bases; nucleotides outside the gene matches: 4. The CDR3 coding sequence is TGTGCCAGCTCATTCCAGGGGGCCCAGCCCCAGCATTTT. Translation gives CASSFQGAQPQHF.

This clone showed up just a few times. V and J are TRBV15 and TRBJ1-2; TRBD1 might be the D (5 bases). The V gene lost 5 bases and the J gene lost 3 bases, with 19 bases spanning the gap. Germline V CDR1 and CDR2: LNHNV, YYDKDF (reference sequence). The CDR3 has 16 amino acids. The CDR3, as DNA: TGTGCCACCAGCCCCTCCCAGACAGTCGGTTACTATGGCTACACCTTC. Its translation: CATSPSQTVGYYGYTF.

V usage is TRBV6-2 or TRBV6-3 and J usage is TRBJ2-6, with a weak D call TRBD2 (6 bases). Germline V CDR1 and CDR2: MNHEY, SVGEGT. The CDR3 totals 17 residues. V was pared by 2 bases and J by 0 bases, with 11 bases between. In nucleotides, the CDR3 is TGTGCCAGCAGTTACGGACTATCCATCTCTGGGGCCAACGTCCTGACTTTC. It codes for CASSYGLSISGANVLTF.

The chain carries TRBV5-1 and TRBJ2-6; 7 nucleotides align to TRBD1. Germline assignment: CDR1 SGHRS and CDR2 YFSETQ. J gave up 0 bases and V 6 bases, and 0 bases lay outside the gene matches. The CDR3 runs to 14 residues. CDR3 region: CASTGGSGANVLTF. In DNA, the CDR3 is TGCGCCAGCACAGGGGGCTCTGGGGCCAACGTCCTGACTTTC.

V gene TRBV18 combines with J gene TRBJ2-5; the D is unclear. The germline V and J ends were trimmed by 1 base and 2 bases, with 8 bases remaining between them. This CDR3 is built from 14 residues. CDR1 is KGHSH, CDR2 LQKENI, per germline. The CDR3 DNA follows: TGTGCCAGCTCACCACGGCCAAGACAAGAGACCCAGTACTTC. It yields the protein CASSPRPRQETQYF.